What follows are 24 T cell receptor beta chains derived from one specimen sequenced in a study of early T cells in non-severe SARS-CoV-2 infection. TCRdb ran MiXCR on the 5' RACE reads and lists one entry per CDR3 protein. This table holds 55,000 to 65,000 distinct CDR3 sequences, 10% found once. The sample taken for sequencing was whole blood. These receptors originate from an adult who was a healthcare worker with PCR-confirmed SARS-CoV-2 infection or an uninfected control (not recorded which).

This clonotype showed up just a few times. CDR3 nucleotide sequence: TGCAGTGCTAGGGGAAATGGAGGGGAGGTTGAAAAACTGTTTTTT. Its protein is CSARGNGGEVEKLFF. The chain joins TRBV20-1 to TRBJ1-4; perhaps TRBD1 as D (5 bases). CDR3 length equals 15 residues. The V gene lost 3 bases and the J gene lost 7 bases, with 18 bases spanning the gap. Germline V CDR1 and CDR2: DFQATT, SNEGSKA (reference sequence).

This clonotype was seen a handful of times. CDR3 coding DNA: TGCAGCGTGAAAAAGGGGAGTGAAGCTTTCTTT. Its protein product is CSVKKGSEAFF. The V call is TRBV29-1, the J call TRBJ1-1, with D tentatively TRBD1 (5 bases). This CDR3 has 11 amino acids. The germline V and J ends were trimmed by 6 bases and 7 bases, with 12 bases remaining between them. In germline, CDR1 is SQVTM, CDR2 ANQGSEA.

Only a few counts were recorded for this clonotype. This chain links TRBV7-2 with TRBJ2-1; tentatively, D is TRBD2 (5 bases). Deletions cut 1 base from V and 7 bases from J, with 8 bases between. The CDR3 runs 13 residues. CDR1 SGHTA and CDR2 FQGNSA come from the germline V gene. As DNA, the CDR3 is TGTGCCAGCAGCTTAGAAGCGGAAAATGAGCAGTTCTTC. Translating gives CASSLEAENEQFF. The full variable domain, rest sourced from reference TRBV7-2 and TRBJ2-1, is GAGVSQSPSNKVTEKGKDVELRCDPISGHTALYWYRQSLGQGLEFLIYFQGNSAPDKSGLPSDRFSAERTGGSVSTLTIQRTQQEDSAVYLCASSLEAENEQFFGPGTRLTVL.

The table lists this clonotype with many counts. V is TRBV20-1 and J is TRBJ2-1, with D tentatively TRBD2 (6 bases). Germline assignment: CDR1 DFQATT and CDR2 SNEGSKA (reference sequence). The CDR3 consists of 16 residues. With 3 bases removed from V and 0 bases from J, the gap between germline ends came to 15 bases. DNA of the CDR3: TGCAGTGCTAGGGTCAGCGGGCCCAGCTCCTACAATGAGCAGTTCTTC. Amino acids: CSARVSGPSSYNEQFF.

This clonotype has at least ten counts. The gene calls are TRBV5-1 and TRBJ1-5; D is unclear. CDR1 and CDR2 from the germline V gene are SGHRS and YFSETQ. The CDR3 covers 14 residues. The V end lost 0 bases, the J end lost 2 bases, and 6 bases lay between the germline ends. CDR3 amino acids: CASSLGYGNQPQHF. CDR3 DNA sequence: TGCGCCAGCAGCTTGGGGTACGGCAATCAGCCCCAGCATTTT.

This clonotype was counted at least ten times. The rearrangement joins TRBV14 to TRBJ1-2, with D perhaps TRBD1 (5 bases). This CDR3 has 14 amino acids. V dropped 1 base and J dropped 4 bases, with 10 bases sitting between them. Germline CDR1 reads SGHDN; CDR2 reads FVKESK. The CDR3 DNA sequence: TGTGCCAGCAGCCAAGTTGACAGCCTCTATGGCTACACCTTC. It yields the protein CASSQVDSLYGYTF.

Turning to this clonotype: Possible read error: a much larger clone is one base away. The CDR3: CSARDASGNPYNSPLHF. CDR3 nucleotides: TGCAGTGCTAGAGATGCCTCAGGGAACCCCTATAATTCACCCCTCCACTTT. This chain joins TRBV20-1 and TRBJ1-6, with D possibly TRBD1 on 5 matching bases. Per the germline V gene, CDR1 is DFQATT and CDR2 is SNEGSKA (reference sequence). V was clipped by 0 bases and J by 2 bases, with 14 bases between them. The CDR3 runs 17 residues.

This sequence joins TRBV28 and TRBJ2-1; D gene ambiguous. The V end was cut by 2 bases, the J end by 7 bases, with 12 bases between. The germline gives CDR1 MDHEN, CDR2 SYDVKM. CDR3 length: 14 amino acids. CDR3 loop: CASSLSQVTNEQFF. CDR3 nucleotide sequence: TGTGCCAGCAGTTTAAGCCAGGTTACGAATGAGCAGTTCTTC.

V usage is TRBV7-3 and J usage is TRBJ2-7, with D perhaps being TRBD1 or TRBD2 (5 bases each). V was clipped by 2 bases and J by 2 bases, with 10 bases between them. CDR1 and CDR2 from the germline V gene are SGHTA and FQGTGA. The CDR3 has 14 residues. The CDR3 sequence is CASSLGDPTYEQYF. The CDR3 coding sequence is TGTGCCAGCAGCTTAGGGGACCCAACCTACGAGCAGTACTTC.

The V gene is TRBV7-3, the J gene TRBJ1-2; D might be TRBD1 (5 bases). The CDR3 contains 14 residues. Per the germline V gene, CDR1 is SGHTA and CDR2 is FQGTGA. Trimming took 5 bases from V and 5 from J, leaving 15 bases between them. For the CDR3, the DNA is TGTGCCAGCAGCCTAAACGGGGCTGGGTATGGCTACACCTTC. This codes for CASSLNGAGYGYTF.

Ten or more counts support this clonotype. The CDR3 here is CASSYQFHSPETSGNTYEQYF. The DNA for the CDR3 is TGTGCCAGCAGTTACCAATTCCATTCACCAGAGACTAGCGGGAATACGTATGAGCAGTACTTC. This chain connects TRBV6-6 to TRBJ2-7; TRBD2 matches 11 bases. V lost 2 bases, J lost 7 bases, and 25 bases stayed unmatched. Germline lookup yields CDR1 MNHNY and CDR2 SVGAGI (reference sequence). This CDR3 has 21 amino acids.

This clonotype was counted many times. The chain carries TRBV4-2 and TRBJ2-5; the D is unclear. The germline gives CDR1 LGHNA, CDR2 YNFKEQ. Between the trimmed V and J ends, which lost 0 bases and 3 bases, there was a span of 5 bases. The CDR3 is 13 residues long. The DNA for the CDR3 is TGTGCCAGCAGCCAAGACAGAGAAGAGACCCAGTACTTC. Translated, it gives CASSQDREETQYF.

This clonotype was counted ten times or more. V usage is TRBV6-1 and J usage is TRBJ1-4; the D is unclear. The CDR3 is made up of 16 amino acids. Germline lookup yields CDR1 MNHNS and CDR2 SASEGT. V was cut by 4 bases and J by 0 bases, with 12 bases left in between. The CDR3 loop reads CASSAVRRTTNEKLFF. In DNA form, the CDR3 reads TGTGCCAGCAGTGCGGTCAGGCGAACAACTAATGAAAAACTGTTTTTT.

The V and J genes are TRBV29-1 and TRBJ2-7, with D possibly being TRBD2 (6 bases). The CDR3 has 14 amino acids. Trimming removed 4 bases from V and 2 bases from J, with 15 bases in between. Germline CDR1 SQVTM, CDR2 ANQGSEA. For the CDR3, the DNA is TGCAGCGTTGGGCGGGACCCTCGGGCCTACGAGCAGTACTTC. It is translated as CSVGRDPRAYEQYF.

This clonotype has just a few counts. The chain has TRBV5-1 and TRBJ2-3; D gene uncertain. V was trimmed by 2 bases and J by 1 base, leaving 8 bases between them. The CDR3 contains 14 residues. Germline-derived CDR1 and CDR2 are SGHRS and YFSETQ. DNA for the CDR3: TGCGCCAGCAGCTTACGGTCCCGCACAGATACGCAGTATTTT. It is translated as CASSLRSRTDTQYF.

This clonotype was seen at least ten times. V gene TRBV20-1 combines with J gene TRBJ2-4; 15 bases are shared with TRBD2. The CDR3 has 15 residues. Trimming took 5 bases from V and 6 from J; bases not matched to a gene: 5. Germline V CDR1 and CDR2: DFQATT, SNEGSKA (reference sequence). CDR3 bases: TGCAGTGCTGGACTAGCGGGAGGGCTGGGAAACATTCAGTACTTC. Residues: CSAGLAGGLGNIQYF.

V gene TRBV19 combines with J gene TRBJ1-5; TRBD1 is a possible D gene (5 bases). This CDR3 has 16 residues. Per germline, CDR1 LNHDA and CDR2 SQIVND (reference sequence). V lost 0 bases and J lost 4, with 13 bases in between. CDR3 loop: CASSIDYQGSNQPQHF. CDR3 sequence (DNA): TGTGCCAGTAGTATAGATTATCAGGGATCTAATCAGCCCCAGCATTTT. Full variable domain (remainder filled in from reference TRBV19 and TRBJ1-5): DGGITQSPKYLFRKEGQNVTLSCEQNLNHDAMYWYRQDPGQGLRLIYYSQIVNDFQKGDIAEGYSVSREKKESFPLTVTSAQKNPTAFYLCASSIDYQGSNQPQHFGDGTRLSIL.

V and J are TRBV5-5 and TRBJ1-1; weak D call: TRBD1 (5 bases). Trimming pared 1 base from V and 0 bases from J, leaving 16 bases between. The CDR3 loop spans 17 amino acids. The germline CDR1 and CDR2 sequences are SGHKS and YYEKEE (reference sequence). CDR3 amino acids: CASSLIQVVALNTEAFF. The CDR3 DNA reads as TGTGCCAGCAGCTTGATACAGGTGGTTGCCTTGAACACTGAAGCTTTCTTT.

Details on this clonotype: A much larger clone differs from this one at a single base, so this may be a read error. The chain employs TRBV4-2 and TRBJ2-2, with 15 bases that match TRBD2. The CDR3 runs 19 residues. CDR1 and CDR2 (germline): LGHNA, YNFKEQ. The J segment lost 5 bases and the V segment lost 8 bases, leaving 15 bases of the junction unmatched. The CDR3 DNA sequence: TGTGCCAGCGGCCCCCGGACTAGCGGGAGGGCCCCGGGGACCGGGGAGCTGTTTTTT. Protein product: CASGPRTSGRAPGTGELFF.

This clonotype was found once. The chain employs TRBV25-1 and TRBJ2-5; TRBD2 might be the D (5 bases). The germline gives CDR1 MGHDK, CDR2 SYGVNS. With 3 bases removed from V and 0 bases from J, the gap between germline ends came to 17 bases. The CDR3 extends over 17 amino acids. CDR3 sequence (DNA): TGTGCCAGCAGTGAGCCCCCTCTGACGGGGTACCAAGAGACCCAGTACTTC. Protein sequence: CASSEPPLTGYQETQYF.

The chain uses TRBV11-2 and TRBJ2-5; tentatively, D is TRBD1 or TRBD2 (6 bases each). The V gene's germline CDR1 is SGHAT and CDR2 FQNNGV. V was trimmed by 1 base and J by 5 bases, leaving 20 bases between them. The CDR3 totals 17 residues. CDR3 residues: CASSLVHRGGRRETQYF. CDR3 nucleotide sequence: TGTGCCAGCAGCTTAGTGCATCGTGGGGGGCGAAGGGAGACCCAGTACTTC.

The chain employs TRBV6-6 and TRBJ1-2; TRBD1 matches at 7 bases. CDR1 and CDR2 (germline): MNHNY, SVGAGI (reference sequence). The J segment lost 5 bases and the V segment lost 5 bases, leaving 11 bases of the junction unmatched. The CDR3 has 15 residues. The CDR3 loop is CASSNPGQARYGYTF. In nucleotides, the CDR3 is TGTGCCAGCAGTAACCCCGGACAGGCACGGTATGGCTACACCTTC.

The rearrangement links TRBV12-3 or TRBV12-4 to TRBJ1-2; D gene ambiguous. V dropped 5 bases and J dropped 9 bases, with 19 bases sitting between them. CDR3 length equals 14 residues. In nucleotides, the CDR3 is TGTGCCAGCAGTCTATGGGCCAGACTACCGCGCTACACCTTC. Its protein is CASSLWARLPRYTF.

The chain uses TRBV7-2 and TRBJ2-7, with 7 bases that match TRBD1. CDR1 SGHTA and CDR2 FQGNSA come from the germline V gene. This CDR3 is built from 14 residues. Unmatched junction bases numbered 7, after V lost 3 bases and J lost 5 bases. The CDR3 reads CASSLELGQHEQYF. CDR3 nucleotides: TGTGCCAGCAGCTTGGAGTTGGGACAGCACGAGCAGTACTTC.